This TCR beta chain was obtained from a study of T cells after yellow fever vaccination. TCRdb re-called the 5' RACE reads with MiXCR, one entry per CDR3 protein. In the table there are roughly 300,000 distinct CDR3 sequences, about 6.9% of which are singletons. The germline V gene has CDR1 MNHEY and CDR2 SVGAGI. Trimming removed 2 bases at V and 4 bases at J, with 11 bases between. The CDR3 runs to 14 residues. The study's findings and limits: The presence of abundant clonotypes contaminating from the bulk population was possible in FACS-sorted repertoires. Researchers noted that a small share of clonotypes showed up in both CD4 and CD8 compartments.

This clonotype appeared a few times. What it binds is not known. The rearrangement links TRBV6-5 to TRBJ1-2, with a weak D call TRBD1 (5 bases). The source was PBMCs, collected 35 to 50 days after the first yellow fever vaccination. The sequence derives from a man aged 18 to 30 who received the YFV17D yellow fever vaccine. The CDR3 loop reads CASSYLDRPYGYTF. CDR3 nucleotide sequence: TGTGCCAGCAGTTACCTTGACAGACCCTATGGCTACACCTTC.